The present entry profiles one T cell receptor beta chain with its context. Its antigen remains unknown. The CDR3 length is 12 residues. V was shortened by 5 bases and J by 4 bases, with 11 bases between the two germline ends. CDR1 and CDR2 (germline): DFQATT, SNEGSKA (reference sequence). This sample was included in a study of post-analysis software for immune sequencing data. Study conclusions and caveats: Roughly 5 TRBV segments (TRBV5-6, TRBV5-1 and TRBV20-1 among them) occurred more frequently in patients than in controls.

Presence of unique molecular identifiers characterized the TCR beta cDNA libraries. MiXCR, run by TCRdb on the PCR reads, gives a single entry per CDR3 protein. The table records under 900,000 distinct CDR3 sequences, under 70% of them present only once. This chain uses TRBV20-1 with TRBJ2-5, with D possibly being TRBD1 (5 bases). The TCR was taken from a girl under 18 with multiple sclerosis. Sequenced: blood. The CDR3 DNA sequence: TGCAGTGCTTTCTTTAGGGGAGAGACCCAGTACTTC. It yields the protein CSAFFRGETQYF.